Below, 10 T cell receptor beta chains from the same sample are listed, as sequenced in a study of cytomegalovirus exposure and HLA in healthy donors. Method: immunoSEQ multiplex PCR; TCRdb's copy keeps in-frame clones and lacks some. The data contain 200,000 to 300,000 clones, approximately 84% of them singletons. Specimen: PBMCs. The receptors were gathered from a man between 18 and 35 years old in good health and CMV-seropositive.

This clone was detected once. The chain links TRBV28 to TRBJ2-1; D might be TRBD2 (6 bases). This CDR3 has 12 residues. V was trimmed by 8 bases and J by 8 bases, leaving 13 bases between them. Per germline, CDR1 MDHEN and CDR2 SYDVKM. Here the CDR3 reads CASGLSYDEQFF. The CDR3 DNA reads TGTGCCAGCGGACTATCGTACGATGAGCAGTTCTTC.

This sequence joins TRBV2 and TRBJ2-3; no clear D gene. CDR1 and CDR2 from the germline V gene are SNHLY and FYNNEI. The CDR3 length is 16 residues. V lost 3 bases and J 4 bases, leaving 17 bases between the germline ends. The CDR3 loop reads CASSEWFPEGSDTQYF. DNA for the CDR3: TGTGCCAGCAGTGAGTGGTTCCCCGAAGGGTCAGATACGCAGTATTTT.

This chain links TRBV4-1 with TRBJ2-2; D unresolved. Germline CDR1 and CDR2: MGHRA and YSYEKL. The CDR3 consists of 14 residues. V was pared by 1 base and J by 6 bases, with 9 bases between. The CDR3 here is CASSQAPVAGELFF. The DNA for the CDR3 is TGCGCCAGCAGCCAAGCTCCAGTAGCCGGGGAGCTGTTTTTT.

The chain couples TRBV6-5 to TRBJ1-1, with D possibly matching TRBD1 (6 bases). The CDR3 extends over 13 amino acids. The germline V and J ends were trimmed by 6 bases and 10 bases, with 18 bases remaining between them. Per germline, CDR1 MNHEY and CDR2 SVGAGI. Here the CDR3 reads CASSPSGVPTAFF. The CDR3 DNA reads as TGTGCCAGCAGCCCATCAGGGGTCCCTACAGCTTTCTTT.

In this sample, this clone turned up a few times. The V call is TRBV18, the J call TRBJ2-7, with D unclear. V gave up 4 bases and J gave up 0 bases, with 10 bases separating them. The CDR3 runs to 14 residues. Germline values: CDR1 KGHSH, CDR2 LQKENI. This CDR3 is CASSLSLSSYEQYF. The CDR3 DNA sequence: TGTGCCAGCTCACTATCTTTGAGCTCCTACGAGCAGTACTTC.

The V and J genes are TRBV5-6 and TRBJ2-3, with no clear D. The ends were cut back, 0 bases at V and 8 bases at J, with 7 bases in the middle. From germline, CDR1 is SGHDT and CDR2 YYEEEE. CDR3 length: 12 residues. The CDR3 spells CASSLAGPTQYF. The CDR3 DNA reads as TGTGCCAGCAGCTTGGCCGGACCTACGCAGTATTTT.

The chain is built from TRBV5-4 and TRBJ2-7; 7 nucleotides agree with TRBD1. Germline CDR1 and CDR2: SGHNT and YYREEE (reference sequence). The CDR3 spans 13 residues. The trim removed 5 bases at V and 6 bases at J, leaving 8 bases unmatched. Here the CDR3 reads CASSQGVAPEQYF. The CDR3 region has the DNA TGTGCCAGCAGTCAGGGGGTAGCGCCCGAGCAGTACTTC.

The CDR3 reads CASSERPGPGNTIYF. The CDR3 nucleotides read TGTGCCAGCAGTGAACGACCGGGGCCGGGAAACACCATATATTTT. The chain has TRBV6-1 and TRBJ1-3; D possibly corresponds to TRBD1 (5 bases). The V end was cut by 2 bases, the J end by 4 bases, with 12 bases between. In germline, CDR1 is MNHNS, CDR2 SASEGT. This CDR3 has 15 amino acids.

The chain joins TRBV6-5 to TRBJ1-1; D is ambiguous. V lost 6 bases to trimming and J lost 6 bases, with 20 bases between them. The CDR3 sequence is 15 residues long. Germline CDR1 reads MNHEY; CDR2 reads SVGAGI. This CDR3 is CASSRPWEKGAEAFF. The DNA for the CDR3 is TGTGCCAGCAGCCGCCCCTGGGAGAAGGGCGCTGAAGCTTTCTTT.

This clone was counted only a few times. The chain recombines TRBV7-9 with TRBJ2-1; D remains ambiguous. V lost 5 bases, J lost 8 bases, and 7 bases lay in between. CDR3 length: 11 amino acids. From germline, CDR1 is SEHNR and CDR2 FQNEAQ (reference sequence). In DNA form, the CDR3 reads TGTGCCAGCAGCCAGTACGATGAGCAGTTCTTC. Protein product: CASSQYDEQFF.